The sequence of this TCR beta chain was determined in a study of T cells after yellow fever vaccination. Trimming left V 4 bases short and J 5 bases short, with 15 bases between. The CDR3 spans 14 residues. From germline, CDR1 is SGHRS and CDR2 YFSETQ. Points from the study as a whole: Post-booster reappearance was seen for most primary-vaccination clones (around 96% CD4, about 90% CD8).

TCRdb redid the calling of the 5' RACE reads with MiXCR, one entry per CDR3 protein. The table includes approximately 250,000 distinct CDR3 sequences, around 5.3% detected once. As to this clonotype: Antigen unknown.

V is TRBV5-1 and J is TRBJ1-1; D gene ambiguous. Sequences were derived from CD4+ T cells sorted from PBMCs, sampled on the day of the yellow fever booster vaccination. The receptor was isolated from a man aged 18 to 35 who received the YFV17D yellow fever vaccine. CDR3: CASSQNPGITEAFF. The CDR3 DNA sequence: TGCGCCAGCAGCCAGAATCCGGGGATTACTGAAGCTTTCTTT.